Below, 26 T cell receptor beta chains from the same sample are listed, as sequenced in a study of blood T cell repertoires in COVID-19. Produced via immunoSEQ multiplex PCR; TCRdb's table is partial and in-frame only. Of 50,000 to 75,000 clones in the sample, around 80% were seen once. Sequenced: peripheral blood. The source is a man aged 55 to 69 with acute or convalescent COVID-19.

V is TRBV30 and J is TRBJ2-1, with TRBD1 as a possible D gene (6 bases). Trimming left V 6 bases short and J 0 bases short, with 12 bases between. CDR1 is GTSNPN and CDR2 is SVGIG in the germline V gene (reference sequence). CDR3 length equals 14 residues. In nucleotides, the CDR3 is TGTGCCTGCCAGGGGTCCCCCTCCTACAATGAGCAGTTCTTC. This encodes CACQGSPSYNEQFF.

This sequence joins TRBV2 and TRBJ2-2; D ambiguous. In germline, CDR1 is SNHLY, CDR2 FYNNEI. Trimming left V 4 bases short and J 8 bases short, with 8 bases between. The CDR3 runs 12 residues. CDR3 loop: CASSVLQGELFF. The CDR3 DNA follows: TGTGCCAGCAGTGTATTGCAGGGGGAGCTGTTTTTT.

The chain carries TRBV11-2 and TRBJ1-2; D is ambiguous. The CDR3 spans 12 residues. The germline V gene encodes CDR1 SGHAT and CDR2 FQNNGV. V was trimmed by 2 bases and J by 7 bases, leaving 8 bases between them. CDR3 amino acids: CASSLTWSGYTF. The CDR3 DNA is TGTGCCAGCAGCTTAACATGGTCTGGCTACACCTTC.

The CDR3 coding sequence is TGCGCCAGCAGCCAAGGGTCCCGTAGACATTTAAGGGAGCTGTTTTTT. As protein: CASSQGSRRHLRELFF. This chain uses TRBV4-1 with TRBJ2-2; D call uncertain. CDR3 length equals 16 residues. The germline CDR1 and CDR2 sequences are MGHRA and YSYEKL. Trimming left V 1 base short and J 9 bases short, with 18 bases between.

The chain joins TRBV30 to TRBJ1-1; tentatively, D is TRBD1 (5 bases). CDR3 size: 12 residues. Germline V gene lookup returns CDR1 GTSNPN and CDR2 SVGIG (reference sequence). V lost 7 bases and J 5 bases, leaving 14 bases between the germline ends. CDR3 bases: TGTGCCTTTACCGGGGGGGATACTGAAGCTTTCTTT. Amino acids: CAFTGGDTEAFF.

Only a few counts were recorded for this clone. V usage is TRBV7-2 and J usage is TRBJ2-7; 7 positions match TRBD2. CDR1 and CDR2 (germline): SGHTA, FQGNSA. The CDR3 spans 14 residues. J lost 5 bases, V lost 2 bases, and 6 bases had no gene match. Here the CDR3 reads CASSLWRESHEQYF. The CDR3 DNA is TGTGCCAGCAGCTTATGGCGGGAGTCCCACGAGCAGTACTTC.

The chain couples TRBV4-3 to TRBJ2-7, with D maybe TRBD1 (6 bases). V lost 3 bases, J lost 1 base, and 19 bases lay in between. The CDR3 has 17 residues. Germline V lookup: CDR1 LGHNA, CDR2 YSLEER. CDR3 in DNA: TGCGCCAGCAGCCATGGCTATGACAGGCAATTTTCCTACGAGCAGTACTTC. Its translation: CASSHGYDRQFSYEQYF.

The chain recombines TRBV24-1 with TRBJ2-1; the match to TRBD2 covers 10 bases. Germline-derived CDR1 and CDR2 are KGHDR and SFDVKD. The length of the CDR3 is 15 residues. V lost 3 bases, J lost 5 bases, and 3 bases stayed unmatched. In DNA, the CDR3 is TGTGCCACCAGTGATCCTAGCGGGAGCGACAATGAGCAGTTCTTC. This sequence encodes CATSDPSGSDNEQFF.

The J gene is TRBJ1-1, the V gene TRBV4-2, with D perhaps matching TRBD1 (5 bases). Trimming left V 0 bases short and J 1 base short, with 12 bases between. Germline-derived CDR1 and CDR2 are LGHNA and YNFKEQ. CDR3 length equals 16 residues. DNA for the CDR3: TGTGCCAGCAGCCAAGATATCACCAGGGCGAACACTGAAGCTTTCTTT. Its protein is CASSQDITRANTEAFF.

The rearrangement joins TRBV28 to TRBJ2-1; D remains unclear. From germline, CDR1 is MDHEN and CDR2 SYDVKM. Trimming removed 2 bases from V and 9 bases from J, with 11 bases in between. This CDR3 is 13 amino acids long. CDR3 sequence: CASSLPRLGEQFF. For the CDR3, the DNA is TGTGCCAGCAGTTTACCCCGACTCGGTGAGCAGTTCTTC.

The chain joins TRBV18 to TRBJ2-2, with a tentative D call TRBD2 (5 bases). CDR3 size: 15 residues. Trimming took 3 bases from V and 1 from J, leaving 9 bases between them. CDR1 and CDR2 from the germline V gene are KGHSH and LQKENI. CDR3 protein: CASSPPGGNTGELFF. The CDR3 region has the DNA TGTGCCAGCTCACCCCCAGGAGGGAACACCGGGGAGCTGTTTTTT.

The chain carries TRBV7-2 and TRBJ1-5; D is unclear. CDR1 SGHTA and CDR2 FQGNSA come from the germline V gene. Trimming left V 1 base short and J 7 bases short, with 8 bases between. The CDR3 sequence is 13 residues long. For the CDR3, the DNA is TGTGCCAGCAGCTTAGGTGAGGGCCAGCCCCAGCATTTT. This sequence encodes CASSLGEGQPQHF.

This clone appeared a few times. CDR3 protein: CASSERSAAGNEQFF. The CDR3 coding sequence is TGTGCCAGCAGTGAACGGTCAGCGGCCGGGAATGAGCAGTTCTTC. This chain uses TRBV2 with TRBJ2-1; TRBD2 might be the D (5 bases). The CDR3 runs 15 residues. Trimming pared 2 bases from V and 7 bases from J, leaving 15 bases between. Germline assignment: CDR1 SNHLY and CDR2 FYNNEI.

The CDR3 DNA reads as TGTGCCAGCAGCTCGCGTCCTACAGGGGCTCCTGAAGCTTTCTTT. This gives the protein CASSSRPTGAPEAFF. The chain uses TRBV13 and TRBJ1-1; 7 positions match TRBD1. This CDR3 region has 15 residues. In germline, CDR1 is PRHDT, CDR2 FYEKMQ (reference sequence). J lost 6 bases, V lost 4 bases, and 11 bases had no gene match.

The rearrangement uses TRBV9 and TRBJ1-4, with 7 bases fitting TRBD1. Germline trimming cut 3 bases from V and 5 bases from J; bases unmatched to any gene: 1. Germline V gene sequence: CDR1 SGDLS, CDR2 YYNGEE. There are 13 residues in the CDR3. This chain's CDR3 is CASSGGQNEKLFF. The CDR3, as DNA: TGTGCCAGCAGCGGGGGACAGAATGAAAAACTGTTTTTT. Supplemented by reference TRBV9 and TRBJ1-4, the full variable domain reads DSGVTQTPKHLITATGQRVTLRCSPRSGDLSVYWYQQSLDQGLQFLIQYYNGEERAKGNILERFSAQQFPDLHSELNLSSLELGDSALYFCASSGGQNEKLFFGSGTQLSVL.

The chain has TRBV15 and TRBJ1-3; 11 nucleotides align to TRBD1. CDR1 is LNHNV and CDR2 is YYDKDF in the germline V gene (reference sequence). The V and J ends lost 3 bases and 8 bases, in that order; junction bases with no gene match: 3. The length of the CDR3 is 14 residues. For the CDR3, the DNA is TGTGCCACCAGCAGGGACAGGGGGCAGGACACCATATATTTT. Its translation is CATSRDRGQDTIYF.

The chain carries TRBV6-5 and TRBJ1-5; D remains unclear. CDR1 and CDR2 from the germline V gene are MNHEY and SVGAGI. This CDR3 region has 14 residues. Trimming took off 5 bases at V and 4 bases at J, with 12 bases between the two ends. The CDR3, as DNA: TGTGCCAGCAGTAACCACGCTAATAATCAGCCCCAGCATTTT. Protein sequence: CASSNHANNQPQHF.

This clone was found a few times. The chain carries TRBV7-8 and TRBJ1-2; 8 bases match TRBD1. Germline CDR1 and CDR2: SGHVS and FQNEAQ. The CDR3 has 13 amino acids. V was pared by 0 bases and J by 7 bases, with 1 base of the junction left unmatched. CDR3 protein: CASSLAGQAGYTF. The CDR3 nucleotides are TGTGCCAGCAGCTTAGCGGGACAGGCTGGCTACACCTTC.

There are a few counts of this clone. This chain uses TRBV27 with TRBJ1-1; 9 bases fit TRBD1. Germline trimming cut 5 bases from V and 8 bases from J; bases unmatched to any gene: 3. Germline V lookup: CDR1 MNHEY, CDR2 SMNVEV (reference sequence). The CDR3 contains 12 residues. The CDR3 coding sequence is TGTGCCAGCAGTCGACAGGGGGTAGAAGCTTTCTTT. Its protein product is CASSRQGVEAFF.

This clone has only one observation. At one boundary the junction diverges from the germline segment, which might be a read error. The rearrangement links TRBV24-1 to TRBJ1-4; TRBD1 matches 7 bases. The CDR3 is 16 residues long. Germline lookup yields CDR1 KGHDR and CDR2 SFDVKD. CDR3 amino acids: CAASDHRDSLNEKLFF. The CDR3 bases are TGTGCCGCCAGTGATCACCGGGACAGCCTTAATGAAAAACTGTTTTTT.

This clone has only a few counts. V usage is TRBV9 and J usage is TRBJ1-1, with a weak D call TRBD1 (6 bases). CDR1 SGDLS and CDR2 YYNGEE come from the germline V gene. The CDR3 length is 15 residues. The V end lost 4 bases, the J end lost 2 bases, and 15 bases lay between the germline ends. Here the CDR3 DNA reads TGTGCCAGCAGCTCATTACAGGGATTAAACACTGAAGCTTTCTTT. Translated: CASSSLQGLNTEAFF.

The chain couples TRBV28 to TRBJ1-5, with TRBD1 matching 7 bases. J lost 0 bases, V lost 8 bases, and 7 bases had no gene match. Looked up from germline, CDR1 is MDHEN and CDR2 is SYDVKM. The CDR3 spans 15 residues. DNA of the CDR3: TGTGCCAGCTACAGACAGGGTTATAGCAATCAGCCCCAGCATTTT. Residues: CASYRQGYSNQPQHF.

J is TRBJ1-1 and V is TRBV6-6, with D hard to call. V was cut by 6 bases and J by 10 bases, with 15 bases left in between. This CDR3 contains 12 residues. The V gene's germline CDR1 is MNHNY and CDR2 SVGAGI (reference sequence). Here the CDR3 DNA reads TGTGCCAGCAGCCCCGGGAACGTAGGAGCTTTCTTT. Translation gives CASSPGNVGAFF.

This chain links TRBV4-2 with TRBJ2-2; 8 bases agree with TRBD2. After removal of 1 base from V and 6 bases from J, the junction contained 4 bases not matched to a gene. Looked up from germline, CDR1 is LGHNA and CDR2 is YNFKEQ. The CDR3 has 15 residues. In DNA form, the CDR3 reads TGTGCCAGCAGCCAAGTAACGGGAGGGGCCGGGGAGCTGTTTTTT. Amino acids: CASSQVTGGAGELFF.

This clone has only a few counts. The chain employs TRBV28 and TRBJ2-5, with D perhaps TRBD1 (5 bases). Trimming removed 6 bases at V and 5 bases at J, with 13 bases between. The CDR3 is made up of 13 amino acids. CDR1 MDHEN and CDR2 SYDVKM come from the germline V gene. CDR3 sequence (DNA): TGTGCCAGCAGATTTCAGGGAAGGGAGACCCAGTACTTC. This sequence encodes CASRFQGRETQYF.

The V call is TRBV7-9, the J call TRBJ1-2; tentatively, D is TRBD1 (6 bases). Germline loops: CDR1 SEHNR, CDR2 FQNEAQ (reference sequence). This CDR3 has 14 residues. Trimming left V 5 bases short and J 0 bases short, with 10 bases between. This chain's CDR3 is CASSLGAPNYGYTF. For the CDR3, the DNA is TGTGCCAGCAGCCTGGGGGCACCTAACTATGGCTACACCTTC.